One T cell receptor (beta chain) is described in this entry. In the original processing: Researchers report that nucleated cell counts were estimated from reference gene primer amplification. The protocol was immunoSEQ multiplex PCR, while the TCRdb copy is restricted to in-frame clones and leaves out a portion. D and trimming come from the DNA, and the V and J calls and clone size come from that table. This table has over 50,000 clones, around 86% appearing once. The CDR3 contains 13 residues. Per germline, CDR1 MNHEY and CDR2 SVGAGI. The junction had 5 bases not matched to a gene; V was cut back by 8 bases and J by 1 base. The data were taken from a study of blood T cell repertoires in COVID-19. Study context: Researchers got acute and convalescent COVID-19 samples from the United States, Italy and Spain. PBMCs, B-cell-depleted T cells, or T cells were the source of the cDNA or gDNA that made up the material.

This TCR derives from a man aged 50-60 years with active COVID-19. Sequences were obtained from peripheral blood. V gene TRBV6-5 combines with J gene TRBJ2-7; 7 positions match TRBD1. The chain's CDR3 is CASLRTGSYEQYF. In nucleotides, the CDR3 is TGTGCCAGCCTCAGGACAGGATCCTACGAGCAGTACTTC.